The 26 T cell receptor beta chains presented below share a single source sample, sequenced in a study of vaccination and CD4 T cells after COVID-19. Treatment described: approximately nine-day PBMC culture with coronavirus spike peptide pools or control peptides (ViraFEST assay). Their antigens remain unidentified. The Oncomine TCR Beta short-read assay was applied to DNA of cultured CD4+ T cells. TCRdb reprocessed the PCR reads with MiXCR, giving one entry per CDR3 protein. The profile shows around 15,000 distinct CDR3 sequences, 35% to 45% of them singletons. Sample: CD4+ T cells from blood, cultured in vitro, taken before SARS-CoV-2 vaccination. Receptors originate from a human donor who received a COVID-19 vaccine.

V usage is TRBV12-3 or TRBV12-4 and J usage is TRBJ1-1; 10 positions match TRBD1. The CDR3 runs to 14 residues. The junction had 5 bases not matched to a gene; V was cut back by 7 bases and J by 3 bases. The CDR3 sequence is CASTVTGGYTEAFF. The CDR3 DNA reads TGTGCCAGCACCGTGACAGGGGGCTACACTGAAGCTTTCTTT.

The gene calls are TRBV15 and TRBJ2-2, with D perhaps TRBD2 (6 bases). The CDR3 has 17 residues. Per germline, CDR1 LNHNV and CDR2 YYDKDF (reference sequence). The V and J ends lost 3 bases and 6 bases respectively, with 20 bases between them. In DNA form, the CDR3 reads TGTGCCACCAGCAGCCACGATAGGGAGGCGAGGGCCGGGGAGCTGTTTTTT. This translates into CATSSHDREARAGELFF.

The chain combines TRBV15 with TRBJ1-3, with D uncertain. The V gene's germline CDR1 is LNHNV and CDR2 YYDKDF (reference sequence). This CDR3 is built from 14 residues. V was cut by 3 bases and J by 4 bases, with 10 bases left in between. The DNA for the CDR3 is TGTGCCACCAGCAGCAGAATGGGGGGAAACACCATATATTTT. This gives the protein CATSSRMGGNTIYF. Based on the CDR3 plus reference TRBV15 and TRBJ1-3, the full variable domain is DAMVIQNPRYQVTQFGKPVTLSCSQTLNHNVMYWYQQKSSQAPKLLFHYYDKDFNNEADTPDNFQSRRPNTSFCFLDIRSPGLGDTAMYLCATSSRMGGNTIYFGEGSWLTVV.

This clonotype was detected only a few times. CDR3 loop: CSAWFGYQETQYF. The CDR3 DNA is TGCAGTGCTTGGTTTGGCTACCAAGAGACCCAGTACTTC. The rearrangement joins TRBV20-1 to TRBJ2-5; D ambiguous. This CDR3 is 13 amino acids long. Germline loops: CDR1 DFQATT, CDR2 SNEGSKA (reference sequence). The V end lost 5 bases, the J end lost 0 bases, and 10 bases lay between the germline ends.

This chain joins TRBV4-2 and TRBJ2-1, with TRBD2 matching over 10 bases. The trim removed 1 base at V and 9 bases at J, leaving 9 bases unmatched. The CDR3 totals 16 residues. The germline V gene encodes CDR1 LGHNA and CDR2 YNFKEQ. Written as DNA, the CDR3 is TGTGCCAGCAGCCAAGCCCAGCGGGGGGGTGATAGTGAGCAGTTCTTC. It encodes CASSQAQRGGDSEQFF.

This clonotype was picked up a small number of times. The chain joins TRBV6-1 to TRBJ1-5, with 7 positions matching TRBD1. V was pared by 8 bases and J by 0 bases, with 13 bases of the junction left unmatched. Germline values: CDR1 MNHNS, CDR2 SASEGT. The CDR3 totals 17 residues. The CDR3 loop reads CASSPQGQKYSNQPQHF. CDR3 DNA sequence: TGTGCCAGCTCCCCACAGGGGCAAAAATATAGCAATCAGCCCCAGCATTTT.

V usage is TRBV5-1 and J usage is TRBJ1-1; 10 bases agree with TRBD1. This CDR3 is built from 14 residues. The trim removed 6 bases at V and 3 bases at J, leaving 5 bases unmatched. Germline-derived CDR1 and CDR2 are SGHRS and YFSETQ. The CDR3: CASNKGTGDTEAFF. The CDR3 DNA reads as TGCGCCAGCAACAAAGGGACAGGGGACACTGAAGCTTTCTTT.

This rearrangement joins TRBV12-3 or TRBV12-4 to TRBJ1-3; D unresolved. The length of the CDR3 is 14 residues. Trimming removed 4 bases from V and 4 bases from J, with 11 bases in between. CDR3 DNA: TGTGCCAGCAGTTCCCCACGGCGGGGAAACACCATATATTTT. Encoded protein: CASSSPRRGNTIYF.

This chain uses TRBV5-1 with TRBJ2-5; 10 bases map to TRBD1. V shed 4 bases and J 7 bases; nucleotides not matched to a gene: 7. CDR3 length: 14 residues. Per germline, CDR1 SGHRS and CDR2 YFSETQ. For the CDR3, the DNA is TGCGCCAGCAGCCCGGGACAGGGGCGTACGACCCAGTACTTC. Translating it yields CASSPGQGRTTQYF.

The chain links TRBV7-2 to TRBJ2-3; TRBD2 matches at 11 bases. The V and J ends lost 1 base and 1 base, in that order; junction bases with no gene match: 7. This CDR3 is built from 18 residues. Germline values: CDR1 SGHTA, CDR2 FQGNSA. The CDR3 region is CASSLGSGGVFGTDTQYF. CDR3 coding DNA: TGTGCCAGCAGCTTAGGTAGCGGGGGGGTTTTTGGCACAGATACGCAGTATTTT.

This chain links TRBV2 with TRBJ1-2; no clear D. V lost 3 bases, J lost 5 bases, and 13 bases lay in between. Germline V gene sequence: CDR1 SNHLY, CDR2 FYNNEI. The CDR3 runs 14 residues. CDR3 coding DNA: TGTGCCAGCAGTGAGAGTATGGACGGGTATGGCTACACCTTC. It translates to CASSESMDGYGYTF. Based on the CDR3 plus reference TRBV2 and TRBJ1-2, the full variable domain is EPEVTQTPSHQVTQMGQEVILRCVPISNHLYFYWYRQILGQKVEFLVSFYNNEISEKSEIFDDQFSVERPDGSNFTLKIRSTKLEDSAMYFCASSESMDGYGYTFGSGTRLTVV.

This chain uses TRBV6-5 with TRBJ2-3, with 9 bases that match TRBD1. J lost 0 bases, V lost 4 bases, and 8 bases had no gene match. Germline V gives CDR1 MNHEY, CDR2 SVGAGI. The CDR3 consists of 17 residues. The CDR3 coding sequence is TGTGCCAGCAGTTGCCTACCCGGGACAGGGAGCACAGATACGCAGTATTTT. Translating it yields CASSCLPGTGSTDTQYF.

This clonotype has just a few counts. The chain recombines TRBV28 with TRBJ2-7; 7 nucleotides align to TRBD1. The CDR3 has 14 residues. V was clipped by 6 bases and J by 5 bases; unmatched bases: 10. CDR1 MDHEN and CDR2 SYDVKM come from the germline V gene. DNA of the CDR3: TGTGCCAGCAGGCGACAGGGTAGCTTCCACGAGCAGTACTTC. Translated, it gives CASRRQGSFHEQYF.

There are a few counts of this clonotype. The chain recombines TRBV2 with TRBJ2-5; possible D gene TRBD1, 5 bases. The CDR3 extends over 15 amino acids. Germline CDR1 SNHLY, CDR2 FYNNEI. V lost 2 bases, J lost 1 base, and 11 bases lay in between. CDR3 coding DNA: TGTGCCAGCAGTGAAAGAGTCAGGGCCCAAGAGACCCAGTACTTC. It specifies CASSERVRAQETQYF.

The chain recombines TRBV14 with TRBJ1-6; D not resolved. The germline V gene encodes CDR1 SGHDN and CDR2 FVKESK. V was shortened by 4 bases and J by 3 bases, with 19 bases between the two germline ends. This CDR3 is built from 18 residues. CDR3 sequence reads: CASSLTPRGLSYNSPLHF. DNA of the CDR3: TGTGCCAGCAGCCTCACCCCTCGCGGACTGAGCTATAATTCACCCCTCCACTTT. The variable domain in full, completed from reference TRBV14 and TRBJ1-6, reads EAGVTQFPSHSVIEKGQTVTLRCDPISGHDNLYWYRRVMGKEIKFLLHFVKESKQDESGMPNNRFLAERTGGTYSTLKVQPAELEDSGVYFCASSLTPRGLSYNSPLHFGNGTRLTVT.

This rearrangement joins TRBV18 to TRBJ1-1; no firm D call. V lost 4 bases and J 0 bases, leaving 6 bases between the germline ends. CDR1 KGHSH and CDR2 LQKENI come from the germline V gene. This CDR3 spans 13 amino acids. The CDR3 region is CASSRSLNTEAFF. The CDR3 nucleotides are TGTGCCAGCTCACGGTCGCTGAACACTGAAGCTTTCTTT.

There are a few counts of this clonotype. This chain joins TRBV7-2 and TRBJ2-5; 7 nucleotides match TRBD2. The V gene's germline CDR1 is SGHTA and CDR2 FQGNSA. J was trimmed by 0 bases and V by 0 bases; bases with no gene match: 4. CDR3 length: 16 amino acids. In DNA form, the CDR3 reads TGTGCCAGCAGCTTAGCGCCCGGGGGGTACCAAGAGACCCAGTACTTC. As protein: CASSLAPGGYQETQYF.

The chain combines TRBV6-1 with TRBJ2-7, with D maybe TRBD2 (6 bases). The germline V gene has CDR1 MNHNS and CDR2 SASEGT. This CDR3 comprises 15 residues. Trimming cost V 4 bases and J 1 base, with 14 bases left between them. This chain's CDR3 is CASSVGGTLSYEQYF. CDR3 nucleotide sequence: TGTGCCAGCAGTGTTGGCGGGACTCTTTCCTACGAGCAGTACTTC.

The rearrangement links TRBV3-1 to TRBJ2-7; maybe TRBD2 (7 bases). The CDR3 extends over 15 amino acids. Trimming shortened V by 3 bases and J by 3 bases, and 15 bases separated the two germline ends. CDR1 and CDR2 (germline): LGHDT, YNNKEL (reference sequence). The DNA for the CDR3 is TGTGCCAGCAGCCAGCGAGGGGGGGGACTCTACGAGCAGTACTTC. Translated, it gives CASSQRGGGLYEQYF.

This clonotype turned up a few times. V and J are TRBV30 and TRBJ1-1, with TRBD1 identical over 11 bases. The CDR3 length is 13 residues. CDR1 is GTSNPN, CDR2 SVGIG, per germline (reference sequence). V was clipped by 4 bases and J by 9 bases; unmatched bases: 7. CDR3 amino acids: CAWTRTGGGQAFF. CDR3 coding DNA: TGTGCCTGGACCAGGACAGGGGGCGGTCAAGCTTTCTTT. Complete variable domain (other parts from reference TRBV30 and TRBJ1-1): SQTIHQWPATLVQPVGSPLSLECTVEGTSNPNLYWYRQAAGRGLQLLFYSVGIGQISSEVPQNLSASRPQDRQFILSSKKLLLSDSGFYLCAWTRTGGGQAFFGQGTRLTVV.

The rearrangement uses TRBV6-1 and TRBJ1-6; D remains ambiguous. The V end was cut by 6 bases, the J end by 8 bases, with 23 bases between. The germline V gene has CDR1 MNHNS and CDR2 SASEGT. This CDR3 has 17 residues. The CDR3 sequence: CASRADFGRYTYSPLHF. DNA of the CDR3: TGTGCCAGCAGGGCCGATTTCGGACGCTATACTTATTCACCCCTCCACTTT.

This clonotype was seen only once. The V gene is TRBV7-4, the J gene TRBJ2-3; D is perhaps TRBD1 (6 bases). V dropped 5 bases and J dropped 0 bases, with 9 bases sitting between them. The V gene's germline CDR1 is SGHVT and CDR2 SQSDAQ. This CDR3 is built from 14 residues. The CDR3 DNA sequence: TGTGCCAGCAGCGTAGGGGGAAGCACAGATACGCAGTATTTT. Translated, it gives CASSVGGSTDTQYF.

This clonotype was counted only a few times. V is TRBV6-5 and J is TRBJ2-2; the match to TRBD2 covers 12 bases. Germline assignment: CDR1 MNHEY and CDR2 SVGAGI. There are 22 residues in the CDR3. Unmatched junction bases numbered 20, after V lost 2 bases and J lost 4 bases. The CDR3 region has the DNA TGTGCCAGCAGTTACCCAAGGCCTAGCGGGGGGGCGGGAGGTCCGAGCACCGGGGAGCTGTTTTTT. As protein: CASSYPRPSGGAGGPSTGELFF.

This clonotype has just a few counts. CDR3 residues: CASREGTGSDEAFF. DNA of the CDR3: TGTGCCAGTAGGGAAGGGACAGGGTCGGATGAAGCTTTCTTT. This chain connects TRBV19 to TRBJ1-1; 9 nucleotides align to TRBD1. The trim removed 6 bases at V and 7 bases at J, leaving 9 bases unmatched. The germline CDR1 and CDR2 sequences are LNHDA and SQIVND (reference sequence). The CDR3 is 14 amino acids.

The chain joins TRBV30 to TRBJ2-3; 9 bases align to TRBD2. Germline assignment: CDR1 GTSNPN and CDR2 SVGIG (reference sequence). The CDR3 is made up of 16 amino acids. V gave up 1 base and J gave up 5 bases; unmatched junction bases: 10. CDR3 residues: CAWSARTSVGIDTQYF. DNA of the CDR3: TGTGCCTGGAGTGCCCGGACTAGCGTTGGAATAGATACGCAGTATTTT.

The sample holds a few counts of this clonotype. The genes are TRBV19 and TRBJ1-2, with no clear D. The germline CDR1 and CDR2 sequences are LNHDA and SQIVND (reference sequence). The length of the CDR3 is 13 residues. V lost 0 bases and J 1 base, leaving 3 bases between the germline ends. The CDR3 here is CASSIELNYGYTF. In DNA form, the CDR3 reads TGTGCCAGTAGTATAGAACTTAACTATGGCTACACCTTC.